This T cell receptor beta chain comes out of a study of cytomegalovirus exposure and HLA in healthy donors. The CDR3 consists of 19 residues. The germline CDR1 and CDR2 sequences are MGHRA and YSYEKL. Trimming took 0 bases from V and 0 from J; bases not matched to a gene: 10. This PCR relied on a set of 60 Vbeta primers and 13 Jbeta primers. The table came from immunoSEQ multiplex PCR; TCRdb's copy has only in-frame clones and leaves some out. The sample gives some 96,000 clones, around 69% of which show up once; roughly 19% is in the top ten. The V call is TRBV4-1, the J call TRBJ2-1; 8 nucleotides align to TRBD1. The source of this sequence is a woman aged 55 to 70 in good health and CMV-seropositive. The sample taken for sequencing was PBMCs. The CDR3 sequence: CASSQDRGQGRISYNEQFF. CDR3 in DNA: TGCGCCAGCAGCCAAGACAGGGGGCAAGGTAGAATCTCCTACAATGAGCAGTTCTTC.